Sequencing of this TCR beta chain was carried out in a study of control samples from healthy donors and cancer patients. Generated by immunoSEQ multiplex PCR, the TCRdb table keeps only in-frame clones and is missing some. The table includes approximately 170,000 clones, 90% detected once. V shed 1 base and J shed 4 bases, with 6 bases lying between them. This CDR3 comprises 13 residues. CDR1 SGHRS and CDR2 YFSETQ come from the germline V gene. The sequenced material came from blood. The TCR sequence derives from a woman aged 45-60 years in good health. V is TRBV5-1 and J is TRBJ1-5, with D hard to call. Here the CDR3 DNA reads TGCGCCAGCAGCTTGATGGGGAATCAGCCCCAGCATTTT. Amino acids: CASSLMGNQPQHF.